This record looks at one T cell receptor (beta chain) sequence and its context. Antigen: not known. After re-calling the 5' RACE reads, TCRdb lists one entry per CDR3 protein, DNA absent. In all, the sample yields roughly 180,000 distinct CDR3 sequences. The CDR3 consists of 14 residues. Looked up from germline, CDR1 is MNHNS and CDR2 is SASEGT. The source of the sample is a study of T cells expressing NK-cell markers. Overall study context: Seven donors tested HCMV-seropositive and one tested seronegative among the eight sequenced. Findings and limits, study-wide: In a few donors, dominant clonotypes made up roughly 28.3-65% of CD3+CD56-NKG2C+ cells. Top CD8+ clonotypes included the dominant CD3+CD56+NKG2C+ clonotypes in roughly 6 donors.

The source is a woman between 18 and 69 years old in good health. The specimen was blood T cells: a sorted CD56 or NKG2C T cell subset, CD4+ or CD8+ T cells, or bulk PBMC T cells (not recorded which). This chain connects TRBV6-1 to TRBJ2-6. CDR3 sequence reads: CASSSAAGANVLTF.